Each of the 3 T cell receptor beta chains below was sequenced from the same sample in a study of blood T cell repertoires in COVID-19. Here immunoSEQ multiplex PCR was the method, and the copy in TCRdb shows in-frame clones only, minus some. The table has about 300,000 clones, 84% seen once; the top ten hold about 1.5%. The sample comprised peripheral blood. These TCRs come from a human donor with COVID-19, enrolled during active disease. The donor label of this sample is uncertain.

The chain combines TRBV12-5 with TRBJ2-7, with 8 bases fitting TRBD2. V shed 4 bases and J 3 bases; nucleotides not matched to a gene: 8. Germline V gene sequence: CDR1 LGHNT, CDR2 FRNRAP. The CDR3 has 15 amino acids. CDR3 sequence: CASGSQRERDYEQYF. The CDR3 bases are TGTGCTAGTGGTTCCCAGCGGGAGCGGGACTACGAGCAGTACTTC.

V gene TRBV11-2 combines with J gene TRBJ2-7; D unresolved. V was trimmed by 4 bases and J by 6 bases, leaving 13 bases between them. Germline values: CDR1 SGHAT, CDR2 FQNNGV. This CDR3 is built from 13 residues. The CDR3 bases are TGTGCCAGCAGCTCCGTGCTAAGTTCCGAGCAGTACTTC. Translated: CASSSVLSSEQYF.

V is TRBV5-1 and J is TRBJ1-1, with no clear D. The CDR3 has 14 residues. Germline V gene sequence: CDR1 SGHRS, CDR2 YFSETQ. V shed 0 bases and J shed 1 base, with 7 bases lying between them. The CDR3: CASSLVAQNTEAFF. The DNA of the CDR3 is TGCGCCAGCAGCTTGGTGGCACAGAACACTGAAGCTTTCTTT.